This T cell receptor beta chain came from a study of monozygotic twins with cystic fibrosis. The ends were cut back, 1 base at V and 4 bases at J, with 17 bases in the middle. Germline V gene lookup returns CDR1 MGHRA and CDR2 YSYEKL. The CDR3 loop spans 16 amino acids. Profiled with immunoSEQ multiplex PCR; TCRdb holds only in-frame clones, not every one. Of 7,000 to 9,500 clones in the sample, approximately 95% were seen once. The sequence was collected from a boy aged 2 to 10 with cystic fibrosis. This chain links TRBV4-1 with TRBJ2-7, with D uncertain. Source material: blood. The CDR3: CASSQGTLGILYEQYF. The DNA for the CDR3 is TGCGCCAGCAGCCAAGGCACGCTTGGGATCTTATACGAGCAGTACTTC.